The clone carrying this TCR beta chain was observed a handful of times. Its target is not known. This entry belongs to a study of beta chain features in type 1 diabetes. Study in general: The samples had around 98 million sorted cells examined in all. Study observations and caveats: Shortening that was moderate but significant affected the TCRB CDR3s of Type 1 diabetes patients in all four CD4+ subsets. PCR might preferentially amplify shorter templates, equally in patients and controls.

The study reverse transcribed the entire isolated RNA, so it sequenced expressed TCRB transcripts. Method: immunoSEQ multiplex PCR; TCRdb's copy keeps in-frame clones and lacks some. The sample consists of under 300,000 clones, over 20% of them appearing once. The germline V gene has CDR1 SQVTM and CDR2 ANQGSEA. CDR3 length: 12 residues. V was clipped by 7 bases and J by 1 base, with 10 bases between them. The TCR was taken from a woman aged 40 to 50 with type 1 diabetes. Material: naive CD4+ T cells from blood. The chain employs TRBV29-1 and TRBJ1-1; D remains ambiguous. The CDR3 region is CSAGRGNTEAFF. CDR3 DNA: TGCAGCGCTGGGCGGGGGAACACTGAAGCTTTCTTT.